These 21 T cell receptor beta chains share one sample of origin, sequenced in a study of T-cell memory formation after mild COVID-19. TCRdb reprocessed the 5' RACE reads via MiXCR and lists one record per CDR3 protein. The sample has around 200,000 distinct CDR3 sequences; under 12% are singletons. Material for sequencing was PBMCs or a T cell subset sorted from them (not recorded which). These receptors came from a man in his late teens or twenties who had mild COVID-19 (a few samples of this study predate the infection). Cell type and time point are not known.

There are a few counts of this clonotype. The chain recombines TRBV7-2 with TRBJ2-2, with D unresolved. Germline CDR1 reads SGHTA; CDR2 reads FQGNSA. Trimming stripped 10 bases from V and 4 bases from J, with 22 bases between. The length of the CDR3 is 16 residues. This CDR3 reads CATLLGSVGSTGELFF. Written as DNA, the CDR3 is TGTGCCACCCTGCTAGGTTCGGTCGGTAGCACCGGGGAGCTGTTTTTT.

This clonotype was counted a few times. The chain recombines TRBV20-1 with TRBJ2-1, with D perhaps TRBD1 (6 bases). This CDR3 comprises 14 residues. Germline values: CDR1 DFQATT, CDR2 SNEGSKA (reference sequence). Trimming removed 4 bases from V and 1 base from J, with 11 bases in between. CDR3 nucleotides: TGCAGTGCTATCCCCGGGACATCCTACAATGAGCAGTTCTTC. Protein sequence: CSAIPGTSYNEQFF.

This clonotype has only a few counts. The chain has TRBV28 and TRBJ2-1, with 8 positions matching TRBD1. Germline CDR1 is MDHEN and CDR2 is SYDVKM. CDR3 length: 13 residues. V lost 2 bases, J lost 9 bases, and 3 bases stayed unmatched. In nucleotides, the CDR3 is TGTGCCAGCAGTTTACCAGGGGGCACTGAGCAGTTCTTC. It is translated as CASSLPGGTEQFF.

The gene calls are TRBV24-1 and TRBJ2-7, with D perhaps matching TRBD1 (5 bases). With 6 bases removed from V and 8 bases from J, the gap between germline ends came to 13 bases. Germline V CDR1 and CDR2: KGHDR, SFDVKD. The CDR3 runs to 12 residues. This CDR3 is CATSRRVSQQYV. CDR3 nucleotide sequence: TGTGCCACCAGTCGCAGGGTATCCCAGCAGTACGTC.

CDR3 amino acids: CASSYRFIRGVPLHF. The DNA of the CDR3 is TGTGCCAGCAGTTACAGATTCATTCGCGGGGTACCCCTCCACTTT. The rearrangement joins TRBV6-5 to TRBJ1-6; no clear D. CDR3 length: 15 amino acids. Germline CDR1 is MNHEY and CDR2 is SVGAGI. V was pared by 2 bases and J by 12 bases, with 17 bases between.

The V gene is TRBV11-1, the J gene TRBJ2-2; 14 nucleotides align to TRBD2. The CDR3 spans 15 residues. After removal of 4 bases from V and 13 bases from J, the junction contained 8 bases not matched to a gene. The germline V gene has CDR1 SGHAT and CDR2 FQDESV (reference sequence). The CDR3 loop is CASSSSWTSGGRLFF. The CDR3, as DNA: TGTGCCAGCAGCTCAAGTTGGACTAGCGGGGGGCGGCTGTTTTTT.

This clonotype was counted only a few times. The chain recombines TRBV24-1 with TRBJ2-1; the D gene could be TRBD1 or TRBD2 (5 bases each). Germline CDR1 reads KGHDR; CDR2 reads SFDVKD. Trimming removed 7 bases at V and 5 bases at J, with 14 bases between. This CDR3 region has 14 residues. The CDR3 DNA reads TGTGCCACCAGCACGGGACGAGGGGACAATGAGCAGTTCTTC. Encoded protein: CATSTGRGDNEQFF.

This clonotype was picked up a small number of times. The genes are TRBV4-2 and TRBJ2-3, with 7 positions matching TRBD2. The CDR3 totals 18 residues. Trimming cost V 0 bases and J 2 bases; bases outside gene matches: 11. CDR1 is LGHNA, CDR2 YNFKEQ, per germline. The CDR3 spells CASSQDPPGRGDTDTQYF. CDR3 bases: TGTGCCAGCAGCCAAGATCCCCCGGGCCGGGGGGACACAGATACGCAGTATTTT.

The V gene is TRBV27, the J gene TRBJ2-1; 9 bases are a match to TRBD1. The CDR3 is 15 amino acids. The J segment lost 7 bases and the V segment lost 0 bases, leaving 4 bases of the junction unmatched. Germline V gene lookup returns CDR1 MNHEY and CDR2 SMNVEV (reference sequence). The CDR3 protein is CASSLSDRGLNEQFF. CDR3 bases: TGTGCCAGCAGTTTATCGGACAGGGGACTAAATGAGCAGTTCTTC.

This chain links TRBV27 with TRBJ1-2; 7 bases match TRBD1. V dropped 4 bases and J dropped 9; count of bases not matched to a gene: 5. The germline gives CDR1 MNHEY, CDR2 SMNVEV (reference sequence). The CDR3 covers 12 residues. CDR3: CASSSDRARYTF. CDR3 DNA: TGTGCCAGCAGTTCCGACAGGGCTCGCTACACCTTC.

In this sample, this clonotype turned up many times. The chain couples TRBV3-1 to TRBJ2-5, with 15 nucleotides matching TRBD2. After removal of 6 bases from V and 9 bases from J, the junction contained 5 bases not matched to a gene. Looked up from germline, CDR1 is LGHDT and CDR2 is YNNKEL (reference sequence). The CDR3 is 14 residues long. CDR3 in amino acids: CASRGTSGGSSQYF. CDR3 DNA sequence: TGTGCCAGCAGGGGGACTAGCGGGGGGTCCTCCCAGTACTTC.

This clonotype has more than one count but fewer than ten. The gene calls are TRBV4-1 and TRBJ1-4, with a weak D call TRBD1 (5 bases). Germline V gives CDR1 MGHRA, CDR2 YSYEKL. Trimming pared 1 base from V and 6 bases from J, leaving 15 bases between. This CDR3 spans 16 amino acids. The CDR3 DNA reads as TGCGCCAGCAGCCAAGCTTTGGAGACAGACCATGAAAAACTGTTTTTT. It codes for CASSQALETDHEKLFF.

This clonotype was seen many times. The chain couples TRBV11-2 to TRBJ2-2; no reliable D call. V was shortened by 6 bases and J by 1 base, with 12 bases between the two germline ends. CDR1 SGHAT and CDR2 FQNNGV come from the germline V gene. This CDR3 has 15 amino acids. The CDR3 bases are TGTGCCAGCAGTCTGTCCTACCGGAACACCGGGGAGCTGTTTTTT. Translation: CASSLSYRNTGELFF.

This clonotype was detected many times. The V and J genes are TRBV7-9 and TRBJ1-1; no firm D call. The V and J ends lost 0 bases and 4 bases respectively, with 3 bases between them. In germline, CDR1 is SEHNR, CDR2 FQNEAQ (reference sequence). The CDR3 runs to 12 residues. CDR3 DNA: TGTGCCAGCAGCTTAGCTGGCACTGAAGCTTTCTTT. Translating it yields CASSLAGTEAFF.

V usage is TRBV9 and J usage is TRBJ1-3; D is unclear. Trimming pared 0 bases from V and 3 bases from J, leaving 4 bases between. The CDR3 is 13 residues long. Germline lookup yields CDR1 SGDLS and CDR2 YYNGEE. CDR3 sequence: CASSVDRGNTIYF. CDR3 in DNA: TGTGCCAGCAGCGTAGATCGTGGAAACACCATATATTTT.

This clonotype was seen a handful of times. V usage is TRBV6-4 and J usage is TRBJ2-2; 8 nucleotides align to TRBD1. The length of the CDR3 is 15 residues. Per the germline V gene, CDR1 is MRHNA and CDR2 is SNTAGT. Trimming cost V 0 bases and J 3 bases; bases outside gene matches: 0. The CDR3 DNA is TGTGCCAGCAGTGACTCGACAGGGGACACCGGGGAGCTGTTTTTT. Protein: CASSDSTGDTGELFF.

The sample holds a few counts of this clonotype. The V gene is TRBV10-3, the J gene TRBJ2-4; 7 nucleotides agree with TRBD1. Trimming at V came to 4 bases and at J to 1 base, leaving 4 bases not matched to a gene. The CDR3 sequence is 15 residues long. The V gene's germline CDR1 is ENHRY and CDR2 SYGVKD. The CDR3 DNA sequence: TGTGCCATCAGTGGGGCACAGGGGGCCAAAAACATTCAGTACTTC. Its protein is CAISGAQGAKNIQYF.

This clonotype was recorded many times. The CDR3 DNA is TGTGCCAGCAGTTTAGAGGGGACCGGCTACACCTTC. This encodes CASSLEGTGYTF. The chain joins TRBV12-3 or TRBV12-4 to TRBJ1-2, with D perhaps matching TRBD1 (5 bases). There are 12 residues in the CDR3. Trimming left V 1 base short and J 8 bases short, with 8 bases between.

This chain connects TRBV5-1 to TRBJ2-1; tentatively, D is TRBD1 or TRBD2 (5 bases each). CDR1 and CDR2 (germline): SGHRS, YFSETQ. Trimming took 3 bases from V and 8 from J, leaving 15 bases between them. The CDR3 has 14 amino acids. The CDR3 here is CASSYQGPQDEQFF. The CDR3 DNA sequence: TGCGCCAGCAGCTATCAGGGACCGCAGGATGAGCAGTTCTTC.

The chain joins TRBV29-1 to TRBJ1-1, with D unclear. The V end was cut by 4 bases, the J end by 7 bases, with 13 bases between. From germline, CDR1 is SQVTM and CDR2 ANQGSEA. The CDR3 length is 12 residues. CDR3 sequence reads: CSVGNIEREAFF. CDR3 in DNA: TGCAGCGTTGGTAATATTGAGCGTGAAGCTTTCTTT.

This clonotype has only a few counts. The V call is TRBV24-1, the J call TRBJ2-1, with D possibly being TRBD2 (5 bases). The V end lost 5 bases, the J end lost 7 bases, and 11 bases lay between the germline ends. In germline, CDR1 is KGHDR, CDR2 SFDVKD. CDR3 length: 13 amino acids. The CDR3 loop reads CATSGTPPNEQFF. In nucleotides, the CDR3 is TGTGCCACCAGTGGGACTCCACCTAATGAGCAGTTCTTC.